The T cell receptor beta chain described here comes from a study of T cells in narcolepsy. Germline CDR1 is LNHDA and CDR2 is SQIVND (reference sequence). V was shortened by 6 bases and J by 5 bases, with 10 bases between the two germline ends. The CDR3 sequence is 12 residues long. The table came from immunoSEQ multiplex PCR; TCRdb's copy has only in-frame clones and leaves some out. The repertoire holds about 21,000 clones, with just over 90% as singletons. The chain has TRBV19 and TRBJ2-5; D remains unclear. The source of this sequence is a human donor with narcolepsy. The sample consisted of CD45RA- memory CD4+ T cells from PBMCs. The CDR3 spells CASSQGSETQYF. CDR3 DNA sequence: TGTGCCAGTAGCCAAGGGTCGGAGACCCAGTACTTC.